The 31 T cell receptor beta chains given below trace back to one sample, sequenced in a study of lymphopenia after photon versus proton radiotherapy (dated by TCRdb to the late 2010s). The protocol used for the library was the immunoSEQ multiplex PCR assay. This is the immuneACCESS table as TCRdb keeps it, with only in-frame sequences that have V and J called. A part of the clones is gone; compared with another copy, unresolved V genes explain less than half, and the rest is unexplained. The sample data list 160,000 or so clones, and less than 90% of these were observed just once. The ten biggest clones cover around 4.6% of the sample. The source was peripheral blood, collected from a patient treated with photon-based radiotherapy. The receptors stem from a man aged 50 to 59 with gastric cancer.

This clone was seen just once. The chain recombines TRBV5-1 with TRBJ1-2, with TRBD1 identical over 9 bases. With V trimmed by 1 base and J by 5 bases, 3 bases remained unmatched. This CDR3 is built from 14 residues. Germline CDR1 is SGHRS and CDR2 is YFSETQ. The CDR3 here is CASSLTGGLYGYTF. The CDR3 region has the DNA TGCGCCAGCAGCTTGACAGGGGGCTTATATGGCTACACCTTC.

This rearrangement joins TRBV19 to TRBJ1-1; D uncertain. Trimming removed 4 bases from V and 0 bases from J, with 6 bases in between. Germline V gene sequence: CDR1 LNHDA, CDR2 SQIVND (reference sequence). This CDR3 has 13 amino acids. The chain's CDR3 is CASSRWVNTEAFF. Written as DNA, the CDR3 is TGTGCCAGTAGTAGATGGGTGAACACTGAAGCTTTCTTT.

This chain's CDR3 is CASSIAEARNTEAFF. The CDR3 DNA sequence: TGTGCCAGTAGTATAGCGGAGGCAAGGAACACTGAAGCTTTCTTT. The chain couples TRBV19 to TRBJ1-1; D is unclear. CDR3 length: 15 residues. CDR1 LNHDA and CDR2 SQIVND come from the germline V gene (reference sequence). Trimming cost V 1 base and J 1 base, with 10 bases left between them.

This chain connects TRBV18 to TRBJ2-3; D ambiguous. This CDR3 is built from 13 residues. Germline V gene lookup returns CDR1 KGHSH and CDR2 LQKENI. Trimming pared 0 bases from V and 5 bases from J, leaving 6 bases between. CDR3 sequence: CASSPPVLDTQYF. The CDR3 DNA reads as TGTGCCAGCTCACCACCGGTTCTAGATACGCAGTATTTT.

V gene TRBV11-3 combines with J gene TRBJ2-1, with no clear D. The V gene lost 2 bases and the J gene lost 4 bases, with 6 bases spanning the gap. This CDR3 is built from 13 residues. Per the germline V gene, CDR1 is SGHNT and CDR2 is YENEEA. CDR3 sequence reads: CASSLYQYNEQFF. The CDR3 DNA follows: TGTGCCAGCAGCTTATACCAGTACAATGAGCAGTTCTTC.

The chain links TRBV6-5 to TRBJ2-7; 7 bases map to TRBD1. This CDR3 comprises 15 residues. The germline V gene has CDR1 MNHEY and CDR2 SVGAGI. With V trimmed by 2 bases and J by 7 bases, 11 bases remained unmatched. The CDR3 protein is CASSYTRDSPLEQYF. The DNA of the CDR3 is TGTGCCAGCAGTTACACTCGGGACAGCCCATTGGAGCAGTACTTC.

The rearrangement links TRBV11-2 to TRBJ2-1; TRBD2 is a possible D gene (5 bases). The CDR3 runs 15 residues. In germline, CDR1 is SGHAT, CDR2 FQNNGV. Trimming removed 3 bases at V and 3 bases at J, with 12 bases between. Written as DNA, the CDR3 is TGTGCCAGCAGCTTTATCAGCGGAAGCTACAATGAGCAGTTCTTC. Amino acids: CASSFISGSYNEQFF.

The chain uses TRBV29-1 and TRBJ1-2; possible D gene TRBD1, 5 bases. From germline, CDR1 is SQVTM and CDR2 ANQGSEA. The V gene lost 2 bases and the J gene lost 8 bases, with 12 bases spanning the gap. The CDR3 is made up of 12 amino acids. The CDR3 coding sequence is TGCAGCGTTGAACCGAGGGGCTGGGGCTACACCTTC. The encoded protein is CSVEPRGWGYTF.

The chain carries TRBV19 and TRBJ2-1; 8 nucleotides align to TRBD1. This CDR3 has 14 amino acids. The germline V gene has CDR1 LNHDA and CDR2 SQIVND (reference sequence). J was trimmed by 6 bases and V by 5 bases; bases with no gene match: 6. This chain's CDR3 is CASSPWTGINEQFF. CDR3 nucleotide sequence: TGTGCCAGTAGTCCCTGGACAGGGATCAATGAGCAGTTCTTC.

This chain uses TRBV25-1 with TRBJ1-2; TRBD1 aligns across 10 bases. Per the germline V gene, CDR1 is MGHDK and CDR2 is SYGVNS. This CDR3 contains 18 residues. With V trimmed by 4 bases and J by 1 base, 12 bases remained unmatched. This CDR3 reads CASSGAGRTGGFNYGYTF. For the CDR3, the DNA is TGTGCCAGCAGTGGGGCGGGTCGGACAGGGGGTTTTAACTATGGCTACACCTTC.

V gene TRBV18 combines with J gene TRBJ1-5; D is ambiguous. The germline CDR1 and CDR2 sequences are KGHSH and LQKENI. This CDR3 has 12 residues. Trimming cost V 3 bases and J 7 bases, with 7 bases left between them. The CDR3 DNA sequence: TGTGCCAGCTCACCGTTAGGGCAGCCCCAGCATTTT. This sequence encodes CASSPLGQPQHF.

On this clone: Within the sample, other DNA sequences also encode this same CDR3. This chain joins TRBV14 and TRBJ2-1; 12 bases match TRBD2. The CDR3 runs 15 residues. Germline assignment: CDR1 SGHDN and CDR2 FVKESK. J was trimmed by 6 bases and V by 4 bases; bases with no gene match: 4. The CDR3 coding sequence is TGTGCCAGCAGCCCCGCGGGACTAGCGGGCAATGAGCAGTTCTTC. Protein sequence: CASSPAGLAGNEQFF.

This chain joins TRBV2 and TRBJ2-1, with TRBD2 as a possible D gene (6 bases). CDR1 is SNHLY, CDR2 FYNNEI, per germline. The CDR3 spans 15 residues. Between the trimmed V and J ends, which lost 6 bases and 5 bases, there was a span of 17 bases. The CDR3 loop reads CASRNGGGPNNEQFF. The DNA of the CDR3 is TGTGCCAGCAGAAACGGAGGAGGGCCCAACAATGAGCAGTTCTTC. Based on the CDR3 plus reference TRBV2 and TRBJ2-1, the full variable domain is EPEVTQTPSHQVTQMGQEVILRCVPISNHLYFYWYRQILGQKVEFLVSFYNNEISEKSEIFDDQFSVERPDGSNFTLKIRSTKLEDSAMYFCASRNGGGPNNEQFFGPGTRLTVL.

This clone was detected once. The V gene is TRBV2, the J gene TRBJ2-1; 8 bases line up with TRBD2. CDR1 and CDR2 (germline): SNHLY, FYNNEI. V lost 7 bases and J lost 8; bases outside the gene matches: 13. This CDR3 region has 15 residues. CDR3 coding DNA: TGTGCCAGCACCCCTAACGGGAGGGATTCGGATGAGCAGTTCTTC. Its protein is CASTPNGRDSDEQFF.

The chain combines TRBV18 with TRBJ2-5; 9 bases agree with TRBD2. This CDR3 spans 14 amino acids. Trimming cost V 2 bases and J 4 bases; bases outside gene matches: 2. Germline V lookup: CDR1 KGHSH, CDR2 LQKENI. CDR3 amino acids: CASSPAGGAETQYF. Here the CDR3 DNA reads TGTGCCAGCTCACCAGCGGGAGGGGCAGAGACCCAGTACTTC.

V is TRBV28 and J is TRBJ2-1; 10 bases match TRBD2. Germline V CDR1 and CDR2: MDHEN, SYDVKM. V dropped 1 base and J dropped 6; count of bases not matched to a gene: 3. This CDR3 has 15 residues. CDR3 in DNA: TGTGCCAGCAGTTTATTAGCTAGCGGGAGCAATGAGCAGTTCTTC. It specifies CASSLLASGSNEQFF.

The rearrangement uses TRBV9 and TRBJ2-6; no reliable D call. V was trimmed by 1 base and J by 2 bases, leaving 7 bases between them. The CDR3 runs 15 residues. Per germline, CDR1 SGDLS and CDR2 YYNGEE. As DNA, the CDR3 is TGTGCCAGCAGCGTACCAAGGGCTGGGGCCAACGTCCTGACTTTC. Amino acid sequence: CASSVPRAGANVLTF.

V usage is TRBV20-1 and J usage is TRBJ2-3; possibly TRBD2 for D (6 bases). Trimming removed 6 bases at V and 4 bases at J, with 8 bases between. The CDR3 consists of 11 residues. Germline V CDR1 and CDR2: DFQATT, SNEGSKA (reference sequence). The CDR3 coding sequence is TGCAGTGCCAGACTAGCAGATACGCAGTATTTT. Its protein is CSARLADTQYF.

This clone was picked up one time. V and J are TRBV7-6 and TRBJ1-1; D may be TRBD1 (5 bases). The V end was cut by 0 bases, the J end by 3 bases, with 11 bases between. The CDR3 contains 15 residues. CDR1 is SGHVS and CDR2 is FNYEAQ in the germline V gene. The CDR3 sequence is CASSLALGGDTEAFF. Here the CDR3 DNA reads TGTGCCAGCAGCTTAGCGCTTGGGGGGGACACTGAAGCTTTCTTT.

The CDR3: CASSPGLKNADTQYF. In DNA, the CDR3 is TGTGCCAGCAGCCCGGGACTTAAAAACGCAGATACGCAGTATTTT. This chain connects TRBV5-8 to TRBJ2-3; possibly TRBD2 for D (6 bases). The CDR3 has 15 residues. Looked up from germline, CDR1 is SGHTS and CDR2 is YDEGEE. Trimming took 4 bases from V and 4 from J, leaving 16 bases between them.

The chain combines TRBV10-3 with TRBJ1-5, with unresolved D. CDR1 and CDR2 (germline): ENHRY, SYGVKD. V gave up 0 bases and J gave up 2 bases, with 8 bases separating them. This CDR3 is built from 15 residues. The CDR3 DNA follows: TGTGCCATCAGTGAGTCAGGGATGGGCAATCAGCCCCAGCATTTT. Protein product: CAISESGMGNQPQHF.

The chain carries TRBV6-5 and TRBJ1-3; 7 bases align to TRBD1. The CDR3 runs 16 residues. The junction had 4 bases not matched to a gene; V was cut back by 0 bases and J by 2 bases. Germline-derived CDR1 and CDR2 are MNHEY and SVGAGI. In DNA form, the CDR3 reads TGTGCCAGCAGTTACTCTTCGGGGACAGCTGGAAACACCATATATTTT. It specifies CASSYSSGTAGNTIYF.

This chain uses TRBV5-1 with TRBJ2-7, with D perhaps assigned TRBD1 or TRBD2 (5 bases each). The V and J ends lost 5 bases and 4 bases respectively, with 13 bases between them. The CDR3 runs 13 residues. Germline assignment: CDR1 SGHRS and CDR2 YFSETQ. For the CDR3, the DNA is TGCGCCAGCAGTATGGGTGGGGGATACGAGCAGTACTTC. This codes for CASSMGGGYEQYF.

This chain joins TRBV18 and TRBJ1-3, with D possibly TRBD1 on 5 matching bases. Deletions cut 3 bases from V and 0 bases from J, with 6 bases between. Germline CDR1 is KGHSH and CDR2 is LQKENI. The CDR3 is made up of 14 amino acids. CDR3 in amino acids: CASSPGPSGNTIYF. CDR3 DNA: TGTGCCAGCTCACCGGGACCCTCTGGAAACACCATATATTTT.

This chain connects TRBV30 to TRBJ1-5, with D hard to call. Germline assignment: CDR1 GTSNPN and CDR2 SVGIG (reference sequence). V was pared by 5 bases and J by 4 bases, with 9 bases between. The CDR3 is 12 residues long. The chain's CDR3 is CAWGPQNQPQHF. The CDR3 DNA is TGTGCCTGGGGACCGCAAAATCAGCCCCAGCATTTT.

This clone came up a few times. V and J are TRBV27 and TRBJ2-7, with 7 bases identical to TRBD2. With V trimmed by 4 bases and J by 5 bases, 11 bases remained unmatched. The CDR3 covers 15 residues. Germline V gene lookup returns CDR1 MNHEY and CDR2 SMNVEV (reference sequence). The CDR3 is CASSSRSGIPNEQYF. The CDR3 DNA is TGTGCCAGCAGTTCCCGAAGCGGGATTCCCAACGAGCAGTACTTC.

Points on this clone: Other DNA sequences in this sample translate to the same CDR3. The chain has TRBV5-6 and TRBJ1-1; D gene unclear. V was cut by 3 bases and J by 0 bases, with 6 bases left in between. Germline V gene sequence: CDR1 SGHDT, CDR2 YYEEEE. CDR3 length equals 13 residues. CDR3 DNA sequence: TGTGCCAGCAGCTGGACGGTGAACACTGAAGCTTTCTTT. It is translated as CASSWTVNTEAFF.

CDR3 in DNA: TGTGCCAGCAGCGTGGCACAGGGAGCTAACTATGGCTACACCTTC. Translated, it gives CASSVAQGANYGYTF. This sequence joins TRBV28 and TRBJ1-2; tentatively, D is TRBD1 (6 bases). The CDR3 has 15 residues. V dropped 6 bases and J dropped 0 bases, with 14 bases sitting between them. Germline assignment: CDR1 MDHEN and CDR2 SYDVKM.

The rearrangement links TRBV11-2 to TRBJ1-2, with TRBD1 as a possible D gene (6 bases). This CDR3 has 12 residues. V was trimmed by 6 bases and J by 4 bases, leaving 9 bases between them. Germline-derived CDR1 and CDR2 are SGHAT and FQNNGV. The CDR3 is CASRGAGYGYTF. The CDR3 nucleotides read TGTGCCAGCAGGGGGGCTGGCTATGGCTACACCTTC.

The chain uses TRBV7-3 and TRBJ2-2; 11 bases are a match to TRBD2. Per germline, CDR1 SGHTA and CDR2 FQGTGA. The CDR3 totals 17 residues. V was pared by 2 bases and J by 7 bases, with 9 bases of the junction left unmatched. The CDR3 here is CASSLRGSSGRFGELFF. The CDR3, as DNA: TGTGCCAGCAGCTTACGAGGATCTAGCGGGAGGTTCGGGGAGCTGTTTTTT.

The chain carries TRBV30 and TRBJ1-1; 8 nucleotides line up with TRBD1. V lost 5 bases and J lost 11; bases outside the gene matches: 4. The germline gives CDR1 GTSNPN, CDR2 SVGIG (reference sequence). The CDR3 contains 10 residues. Written as DNA, the CDR3 is TGTGCCTGGGGTGGACAGGGCGCTTTCTTT. Amino acid sequence: CAWGGQGAFF.